A single sample is the source of the 29 T cell receptor beta chains below, sequenced in a study of blood T cell repertoires in COVID-19. Method: immunoSEQ multiplex PCR; TCRdb's copy keeps in-frame clones and lacks some. The sample carries a few hundred thousand clones, 75% to 85% recorded once. The sample taken for sequencing was peripheral blood. These receptors were obtained from a middle-aged man with active or convalescent COVID-19.

Regarding this clone: The junction does not match germline at one end; this may be a read error. The genes are TRBV9 and TRBJ1-3, with D perhaps TRBD1 (5 bases). CDR3 length equals 13 residues. CDR1 is SGDLS, CDR2 YYNGEE, per germline. In nucleotides, the CDR3 is TGTGCCAGTAGCGTACGGGGGGAAAACACCATATATTTT. It specifies CASSVRGENTIYF.

The chain uses TRBV6-2 or TRBV6-3 and TRBJ2-7; perhaps TRBD1 as D (6 bases). Trimming took off 5 bases at V and 4 bases at J, with 9 bases between the two ends. Germline values: CDR1 MNHEY, CDR2 SVGEGT. CDR3 length equals 12 residues. In nucleotides, the CDR3 is TGTGCCAGCAGTGGGGGCGGATACGAGCAGTACGTC. Translated, it gives CASSGGGYEQYV.

The CDR3 nucleotides read TGTGCCAGCAGCCCCCTACTAGCGGGAGTCGGCACAGATACGCAGTATTTT. Its translation: CASSPLLAGVGTDTQYF. The V call is TRBV7-2, the J call TRBJ2-3; 11 nucleotides align to TRBD2. The CDR3 sequence is 17 residues long. After removal of 5 bases from V and 1 base from J, the junction contained 8 bases not matched to a gene. Germline V lookup: CDR1 SGHTA, CDR2 FQGNSA.

The chain is built from TRBV19 and TRBJ1-5; 7 bases fit TRBD1. CDR3 length equals 16 residues. V shed 11 bases, J shed 1 base, and the junction held 14 bases outside the gene matches. In germline, CDR1 is LNHDA, CDR2 SQIVND (reference sequence). As DNA, the CDR3 is TGTGCCTCCTGCTGTGTAGGGACAGAAAGCAATCAGCCCCAGCATTTT. Translation: CASCCVGTESNQPQHF. The full variable domain, with the rest looked up from reference TRBV19 and TRBJ1-5, is DGGITQSPKYLFRKEGQNVTLSCEQNLNHDAMYWYRQDPGQGLRLIYYSQIVNDFQKGDIAEGYSVSREKKESFPLTVTSAQKNPTAFYLCASCCVGTESNQPQHFGDGTRLSIL.

In this sample, this clone turned up once. The rearrangement links TRBV6-5 to TRBJ2-7, with 7 nucleotides matching TRBD2. V was pared by 6 bases and J by 5 bases, with 7 bases of the junction left unmatched. The germline V gene encodes CDR1 MNHEY and CDR2 SVGAGI. The CDR3 contains 13 residues. CDR3 sequence: CASSALGGDEQYV. As DNA, the CDR3 is TGTGCCAGCAGCGCCCTGGGGGGGGACGAGCAGTACGTC.

This clone has at least ten counts. Its ends do not fully match the called genes, so a read error is possible. The chain combines TRBV7-7 with TRBJ2-2; a weak D match, TRBD2 (5 bases). There are 14 residues in the CDR3. Germline values: CDR1 SSHAT, CDR2 FNYEAQ (reference sequence). For the CDR3, the DNA is TGTGCTAGCAGACTCGGACTGGACTCGGGGGAGCTGTTTTTT. This gives the protein CASRLGLDSGELFF.

This clone showed up just a few times. This sequence joins TRBV9 and TRBJ1-2; 8 bases align to TRBD1. The CDR3 totals 14 residues. Germline values: CDR1 SGDLS, CDR2 YYNGEE. J was trimmed by 5 bases and V by 4 bases; bases with no gene match: 7. CDR3 in amino acids: CASSLSDRVYGYTF. Here the CDR3 DNA reads TGTGCCAGCAGCTTATCGGACAGGGTTTATGGCTACACCTTC.

This chain uses TRBV4-3 with TRBJ1-6; D gene ambiguous. This CDR3 is built from 14 residues. V dropped 0 bases and J dropped 8 bases, with 8 bases sitting between them. Germline V gene sequence: CDR1 LGHNA, CDR2 YSLEER. CDR3 sequence (DNA): TGCGCCAGCAGCCAAGAATTCGGGGATTCACCCCTCCACTTT. It is translated as CASSQEFGDSPLHF.

V is TRBV3-1 (or the pseudogene TRBV3-2) and J is TRBJ1-2; tentative D call: TRBD1 (6 bases). Germline V gives CDR1 LGHDT, CDR2 YNNKEL (reference sequence). V was pared by 4 bases and J by 4 bases, with 13 bases between. This CDR3 has 14 residues. The CDR3 protein is CASSRNTGTYGYTF. Here the CDR3 DNA reads TGTGCCAGCAGCCGGAACACAGGGACCTATGGCTACACCTTC.

This chain connects TRBV2 to TRBJ1-3; the D gene is possibly TRBD1 (5 bases). CDR3 length equals 14 residues. CDR1 SNHLY and CDR2 FYNNEI come from the germline V gene. V lost 6 bases, J lost 2 bases, and 11 bases lay in between. CDR3 residues: CASRRLQAGNTIYF. CDR3 sequence (DNA): TGTGCCAGCAGAAGATTACAGGCTGGAAACACCATATATTTT.

The V call is TRBV2, the J call TRBJ2-3, with 12 bases matching TRBD2. Germline CDR1 SNHLY, CDR2 FYNNEI. V lost 8 bases and J lost 2; bases outside the gene matches: 11. The CDR3 is made up of 17 amino acids. CDR3 loop: CASSPRLAGDPTDTQYF. DNA for the CDR3: TGTGCCAGCTCCCCGCGACTAGCGGGAGACCCCACAGATACGCAGTATTTT.

The chain has TRBV28 and TRBJ1-1; D gene ambiguous. The V gene's germline CDR1 is MDHEN and CDR2 SYDVKM. Trimming cost V 5 bases and J 2 bases, with 9 bases left between them. The CDR3 is made up of 13 amino acids. CDR3 in amino acids: CASSARHNTEAFF. The CDR3 DNA is TGTGCCAGCAGTGCCCGACATAACACTGAAGCTTTCTTT.

This clone was found a few times. The J gene is TRBJ2-7, the V gene TRBV12-3 or TRBV12-4, with 11 nucleotides matching TRBD1. V trimming: 6 bases; J trimming: 5 bases; junction bases outside the gene matches: 3. CDR3 length equals 13 residues. CDR3 amino acids: CASSPGQGDEQYF. The CDR3, as DNA: TGTGCCAGCAGCCCGGGACAGGGGGACGAGCAGTACTTC.

The chain uses TRBV5-4 and TRBJ1-6; D not certain. This CDR3 contains 16 residues. Germline V gene lookup returns CDR1 SGHNT and CDR2 YYREEE (reference sequence). Trimming removed 0 bases at V and 3 bases at J, with 10 bases between. In nucleotides, the CDR3 is TGTGCCAGCAGCTTGGGCGGGTTCCGCTATAATTCACCCCTCCACTTT. It codes for CASSLGGFRYNSPLHF.

CDR3 sequence (DNA): TGTGCCAGCTCTACAGTAACCTACGAGCAGTACTTC. Its protein product is CASSTVTYEQYF. The chain joins TRBV12-3 or TRBV12-4 to TRBJ2-7; D unclear. V shed 8 bases and J shed 2 bases, with 10 bases lying between them. The CDR3 totals 12 residues.

Note on this clone: Other DNA sequences in the sample encode the same CDR3. V usage is TRBV6-6 and J usage is TRBJ1-5; 7 nucleotides match TRBD1. With 2 bases clipped from V and 1 base from J, the junction kept 5 bases outside the gene matches. The CDR3 spans 16 residues. Germline CDR1 reads MNHNY; CDR2 reads SVGAGI (reference sequence). CDR3 loop: CASSYPRTGSNQPQHF. The DNA for the CDR3 is TGTGCCAGCAGTTACCCCCGGACAGGAAGCAATCAGCCCCAGCATTTT.

This clone was observed a single time. The chain has TRBV6-5 and TRBJ1-2, with 9 nucleotides matching TRBD1. Germline V gene lookup returns CDR1 MNHEY and CDR2 SVGAGI. The CDR3 loop spans 15 amino acids. V was pared by 0 bases and J by 3 bases, with 2 bases of the junction left unmatched. This chain's CDR3 is CASSYSGTGYYGYTF. In nucleotides, the CDR3 is TGTGCCAGCAGTTACTCGGGGACAGGGTACTATGGCTACACCTTC.

Written as DNA, the CDR3 is TGTGCCAGCAGACCGTTGAGGTTCGGCTACACCTTC. It is translated as CASRPLRFGYTF. The V gene is TRBV12-3 or TRBV12-4, the J gene TRBJ1-2; D call uncertain. The germline V and J ends were trimmed by 6 bases and 8 bases, with 13 bases remaining between them. The CDR3 sequence is 12 residues long.

The chain joins TRBV3-1 (or the pseudogene TRBV3-2) to TRBJ2-3; D not resolved. Germline lookup yields CDR1 LGHDT and CDR2 YNNKEL (reference sequence). V lost 3 bases to trimming and J lost 0 bases, with 10 bases between them. This CDR3 is 15 amino acids long. The CDR3 sequence is CASSHLESSTDTQYF. CDR3 DNA sequence: TGTGCCAGCAGCCATCTGGAGTCTAGCACAGATACGCAGTATTTT.

V is TRBV5-4 and J is TRBJ2-7; TRBD1 matches 7 bases. This CDR3 comprises 14 residues. V shed 3 bases, J shed 5 bases, and the junction held 8 bases outside the gene matches. In germline, CDR1 is SGHNT, CDR2 YYREEE (reference sequence). CDR3 sequence (DNA): TGTGCCAGCAGCTACGGGACAGCGGTGGACGAGCAGTACTTC. Encoded protein: CASSYGTAVDEQYF.

This clone was found once. The chain links TRBV9 to TRBJ1-1, with D hard to call. Germline V lookup: CDR1 SGDLS, CDR2 YYNGEE. With 0 bases removed from V and 4 bases from J, the gap between germline ends came to 10 bases. The CDR3 totals 14 residues. CDR3 loop: CASSVEPGSTEAFF. The CDR3 DNA sequence: TGTGCCAGCAGCGTAGAGCCGGGTAGCACTGAAGCTTTCTTT.

The count of this clone is one. The chain recombines TRBV5-6 with TRBJ1-2; 8 bases are a match to TRBD1. This CDR3 has 13 residues. Looked up from germline, CDR1 is SGHDT and CDR2 is YYEEEE. V was clipped by 6 bases and J by 5 bases; unmatched bases: 6. CDR3 sequence: CASTWTGTYGYTF. For the CDR3, the DNA is TGTGCCAGCACCTGGACAGGGACATATGGCTACACCTTC.

This chain links TRBV19 with TRBJ2-1, with a tentative D call TRBD1 (6 bases). This CDR3 has 14 amino acids. CDR1 and CDR2 from the germline V gene are LNHDA and SQIVND (reference sequence). Trimming removed 4 bases from V and 4 bases from J, with 11 bases in between. In DNA form, the CDR3 reads TGTGCCAGTAGTACCCCAGGGGAGTACAATGAGCAGTTCTTC. Protein sequence: CASSTPGEYNEQFF.

The V call is TRBV18, the J call TRBJ1-6; D gene uncertain. Trimming pared 5 bases from V and 7 bases from J, leaving 15 bases between. The CDR3 is made up of 15 amino acids. The germline gives CDR1 KGHSH, CDR2 LQKENI. Written as DNA, the CDR3 is TGTGCCAGCTCAACCGACCAGGCGCCAAATTCACCCCTCCACTTT. Its protein is CASSTDQAPNSPLHF. Supplemented by reference TRBV18 and TRBJ1-6, the full variable domain reads NAGVMQNPRHLVRRRGQEARLRCSPMKGHSHVYWYRQLPEEGLKFMVYLQKENIIDESGMPKERFSAEFPKEGPSILRIQQVVRGDSAAYFCASSTDQAPNSPLHFGNGTRLTVT.

The chain links TRBV2 to TRBJ2-6, with D maybe TRBD2 (5 bases). Germline-derived CDR1 and CDR2 are SNHLY and FYNNEI. Trimming removed 6 bases from V and 2 bases from J, with 8 bases in between. The CDR3 has 14 amino acids. The CDR3 region has the DNA TGTGCCAGCAGGTCGGGGACTGGGGCCAACGTCCTGACTTTC. Its protein product is CASRSGTGANVLTF.

The rearrangement joins TRBV27 to TRBJ2-1, with TRBD1 as a possible D gene (5 bases). The CDR3 consists of 12 residues. V lost 7 bases to trimming and J lost 8 bases, with 12 bases between them. Germline values: CDR1 MNHEY, CDR2 SMNVEV (reference sequence). CDR3 DNA sequence: TGTGCCAGCACAGGGTATTTTGATGAGCAGTTCTTC. It yields the protein CASTGYFDEQFF.

CDR3 bases: TGTGCCAGCAGTTTAGGGGAGAGCATTCAGTACTTC. It is translated as CASSLGESIQYF. This rearrangement joins TRBV12-3 or TRBV12-4 to TRBJ2-4; D may be TRBD2 (5 bases). This CDR3 comprises 12 residues. V lost 1 base, J lost 9 bases, and 7 bases lay in between.

J is TRBJ2-1 and V is TRBV6-2 or TRBV6-3; 9 positions match TRBD2. Germline V CDR1 and CDR2: MNHEY, SVGEGT. V was clipped by 3 bases and J by 7 bases; unmatched bases: 4. CDR3 size: 14 residues. The CDR3 protein is CASSYSGGRNEQFF. DNA for the CDR3: TGTGCCAGCAGTTATAGCGGGGGTAGGAATGAGCAGTTCTTC.

The V call is TRBV6-2 or TRBV6-3, the J call TRBJ1-1; 7 nucleotides match TRBD1. Germline V gene sequence: CDR1 MNHEY, CDR2 SVGEGT. CDR3 length: 16 amino acids. V shed 2 bases and J 4 bases; nucleotides not matched to a gene: 10. Here the CDR3 reads CASSYLPDRSITEAFF. As DNA, the CDR3 is TGTGCCAGCAGTTACCTCCCGGACAGGAGTATCACTGAAGCTTTCTTT.